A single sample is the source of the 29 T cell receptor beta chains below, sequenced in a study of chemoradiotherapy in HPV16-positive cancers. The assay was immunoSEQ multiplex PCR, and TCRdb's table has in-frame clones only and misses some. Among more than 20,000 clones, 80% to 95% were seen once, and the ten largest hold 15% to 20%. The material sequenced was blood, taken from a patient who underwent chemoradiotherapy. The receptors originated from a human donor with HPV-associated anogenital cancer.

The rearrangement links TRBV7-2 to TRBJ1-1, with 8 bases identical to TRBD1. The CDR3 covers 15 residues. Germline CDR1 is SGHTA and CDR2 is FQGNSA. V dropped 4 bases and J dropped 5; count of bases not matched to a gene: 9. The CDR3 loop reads CASSSPDRGSTEAFF. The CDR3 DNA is TGTGCCAGCAGCTCTCCCGACAGGGGTAGTACTGAAGCTTTCTTT.

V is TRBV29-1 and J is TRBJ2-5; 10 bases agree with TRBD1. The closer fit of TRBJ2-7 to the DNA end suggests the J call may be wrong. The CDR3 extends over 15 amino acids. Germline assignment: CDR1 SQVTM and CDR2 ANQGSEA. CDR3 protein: CSVEGDRGRPYEQYF. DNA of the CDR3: TGCAGCGTTGAAGGCGACAGGGGGCGACCCTACGAGCAGTACTTC.

The CDR3 protein is CASSMGMSGGYTF. The CDR3 nucleotides read TGTGCCAGTAGTATGGGCATGTCGGGTGGCTACACCTTC. The chain recombines TRBV19 with TRBJ1-2; D gene ambiguous. V lost 3 bases and J lost 7, with 12 bases in between. CDR1 and CDR2 from the germline V gene are LNHDA and SQIVND (reference sequence). The CDR3 runs 13 residues.

The CDR3 region is CASSSRGEGTDTQYF. DNA for the CDR3: TGTGCCAGCTCGTCGAGGGGGGAGGGCACAGATACGCAGTATTTT. The gene calls are TRBV4-2 and TRBJ2-3; D is possibly TRBD1 or TRBD2 (6 bases each). Trimming pared 8 bases from V and 1 base from J, leaving 16 bases between. The CDR3 runs to 15 residues. The germline CDR1 and CDR2 sequences are LGHNA and YNFKEQ.

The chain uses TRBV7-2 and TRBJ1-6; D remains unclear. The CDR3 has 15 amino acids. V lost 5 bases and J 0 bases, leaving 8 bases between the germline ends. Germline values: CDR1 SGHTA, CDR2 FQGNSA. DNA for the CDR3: TGTGCCAGCAGCGCCGCCGCCTCCTATAATTCACCCCTCCACTTT. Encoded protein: CASSAAASYNSPLHF.

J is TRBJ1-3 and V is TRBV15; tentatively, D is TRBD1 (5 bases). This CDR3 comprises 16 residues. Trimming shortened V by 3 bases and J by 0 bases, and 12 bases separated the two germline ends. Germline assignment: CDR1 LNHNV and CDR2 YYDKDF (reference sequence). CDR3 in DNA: TGTGCCACCAGCAGCTCAGGGACCGTCTCTGGAAACACCATATATTTT. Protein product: CATSSSGTVSGNTIYF.

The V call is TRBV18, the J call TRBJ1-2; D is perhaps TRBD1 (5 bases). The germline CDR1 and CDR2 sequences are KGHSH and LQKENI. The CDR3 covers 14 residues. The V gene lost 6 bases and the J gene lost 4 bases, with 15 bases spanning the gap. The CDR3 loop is CASSPARDGYGYTF. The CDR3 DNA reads TGTGCCAGCTCTCCCGCCCGGGACGGCTATGGCTACACCTTC.

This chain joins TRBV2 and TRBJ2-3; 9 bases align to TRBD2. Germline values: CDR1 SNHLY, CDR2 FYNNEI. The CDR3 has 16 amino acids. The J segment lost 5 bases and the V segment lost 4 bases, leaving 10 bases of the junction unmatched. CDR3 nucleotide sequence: TGTGCCAGCAGTGCTCTTATTGGCGGGAGGGGAGATACGCAGTATTTT. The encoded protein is CASSALIGGRGDTQYF.

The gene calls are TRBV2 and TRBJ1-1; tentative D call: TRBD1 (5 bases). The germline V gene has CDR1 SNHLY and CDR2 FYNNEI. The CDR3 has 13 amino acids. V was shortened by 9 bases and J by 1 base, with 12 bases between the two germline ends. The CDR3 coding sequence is TGTGCCAGTGGTCTTGGGGGGAACACTGAAGCTTTCTTT. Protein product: CASGLGGNTEAFF.

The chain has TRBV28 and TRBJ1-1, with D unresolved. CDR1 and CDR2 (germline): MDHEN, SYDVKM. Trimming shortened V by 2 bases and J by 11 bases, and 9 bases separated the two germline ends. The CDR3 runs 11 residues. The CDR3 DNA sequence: TGTGCCAGCAGTTTAGAGGGATGGGCTTTCTTT. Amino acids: CASSLEGWAFF.

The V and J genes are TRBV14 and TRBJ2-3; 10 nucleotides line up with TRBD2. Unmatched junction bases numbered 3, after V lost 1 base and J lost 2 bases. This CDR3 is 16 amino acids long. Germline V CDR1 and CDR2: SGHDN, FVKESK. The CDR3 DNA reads TGTGCCAGCAGCCAAGTAGCGGGGGGACTCACAGATACGCAGTATTTT. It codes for CASSQVAGGLTDTQYF.

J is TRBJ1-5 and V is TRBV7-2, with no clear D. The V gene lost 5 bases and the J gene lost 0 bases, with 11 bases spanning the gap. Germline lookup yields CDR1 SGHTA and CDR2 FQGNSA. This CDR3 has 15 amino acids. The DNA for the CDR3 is TGTGCCAGCAGCCTCATGGGTAATAGCAATCAGCCCCAGCATTTT. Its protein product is CASSLMGNSNQPQHF.

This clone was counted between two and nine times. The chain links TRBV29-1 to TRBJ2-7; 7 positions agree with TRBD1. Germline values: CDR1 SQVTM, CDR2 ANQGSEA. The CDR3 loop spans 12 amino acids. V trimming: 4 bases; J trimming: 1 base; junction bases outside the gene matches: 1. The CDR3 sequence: CSVGDRSYEQYF. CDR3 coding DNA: TGCAGCGTTGGGGACAGATCCTACGAGCAGTACTTC.

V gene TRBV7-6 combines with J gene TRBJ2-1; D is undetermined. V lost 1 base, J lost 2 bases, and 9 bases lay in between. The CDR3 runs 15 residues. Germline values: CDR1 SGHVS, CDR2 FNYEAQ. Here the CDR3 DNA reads TGTGCCAGCAGCTTAGAGGCGGATCCCTACAATGAGCAGTTCTTC. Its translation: CASSLEADPYNEQFF.

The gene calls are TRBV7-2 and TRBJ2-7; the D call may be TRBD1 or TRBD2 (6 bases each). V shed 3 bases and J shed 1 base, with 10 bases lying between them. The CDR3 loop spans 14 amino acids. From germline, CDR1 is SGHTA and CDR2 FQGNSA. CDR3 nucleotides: TGTGCCAGCAGCTTGGAGGGGGGTTCCTACGAGCAGTACTTC. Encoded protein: CASSLEGGSYEQYF.

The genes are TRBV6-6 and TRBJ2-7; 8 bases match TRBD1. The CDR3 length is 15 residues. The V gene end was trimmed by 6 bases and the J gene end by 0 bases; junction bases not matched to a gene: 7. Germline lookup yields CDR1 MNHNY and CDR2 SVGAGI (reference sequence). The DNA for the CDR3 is TGTGCCAGCAGGGCCCTGGACAGGGCCTCCTACGAGCAGTACTTC. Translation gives CASRALDRASYEQYF.

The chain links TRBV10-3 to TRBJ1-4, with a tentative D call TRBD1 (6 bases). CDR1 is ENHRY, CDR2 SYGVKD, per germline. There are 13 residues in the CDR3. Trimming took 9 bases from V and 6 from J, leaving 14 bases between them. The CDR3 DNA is TGTGCCATAGGGGGGGGCGTTGATGAAAAACTGTTTTTT. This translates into CAIGGGVDEKLFF.

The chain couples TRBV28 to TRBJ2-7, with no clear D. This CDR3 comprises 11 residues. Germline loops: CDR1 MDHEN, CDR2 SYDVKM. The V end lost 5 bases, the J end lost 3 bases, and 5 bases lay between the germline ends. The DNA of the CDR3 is TGTGCCAGCAGTCACCTCTACGAGCAGTACTTC. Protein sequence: CASSHLYEQYF.

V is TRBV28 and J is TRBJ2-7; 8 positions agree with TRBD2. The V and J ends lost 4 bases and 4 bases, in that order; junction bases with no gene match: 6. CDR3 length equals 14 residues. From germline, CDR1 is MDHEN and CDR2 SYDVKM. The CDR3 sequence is CASSSQRGSYEQYF. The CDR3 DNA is TGTGCCAGCAGTTCTCAGCGGGGGTCTTACGAGCAGTACTTC. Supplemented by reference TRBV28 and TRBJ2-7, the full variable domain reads DVKVTQSSRYLVKRTGEKVFLECVQDMDHENMFWYRQDPGLGLRLIYFSYDVKMKEKGDIPEGYSVSREKKERFSLILESASTNQTSMYLCASSSQRGSYEQYFGPGTRLTVT.

In DNA, the CDR3 is TGTGCCAGCAGCCAAGTCCTACAAGGTGTGCAGTACTTC. Protein product: CASSQVLQGVQYF. This chain connects TRBV14 to TRBJ2-7; D not resolved. The CDR3 has 13 amino acids. The V gene lost 1 base and the J gene lost 9 bases, with 13 bases spanning the gap. The germline CDR1 and CDR2 sequences are SGHDN and FVKESK.

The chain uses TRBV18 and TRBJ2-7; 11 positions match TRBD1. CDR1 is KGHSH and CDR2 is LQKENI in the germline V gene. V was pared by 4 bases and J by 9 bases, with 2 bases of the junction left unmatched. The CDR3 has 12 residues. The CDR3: CASSLGQGAQYF. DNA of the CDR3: TGTGCCAGCTCACTTGGACAGGGGGCGCAGTACTTC.

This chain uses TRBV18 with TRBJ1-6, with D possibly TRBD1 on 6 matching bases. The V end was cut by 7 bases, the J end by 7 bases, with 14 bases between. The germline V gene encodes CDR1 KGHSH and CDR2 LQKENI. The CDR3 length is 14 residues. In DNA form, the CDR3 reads TGTGCCAGCTTAGAACGGACAGCCAATTCACCCCTCCACTTT. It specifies CASLERTANSPLHF.

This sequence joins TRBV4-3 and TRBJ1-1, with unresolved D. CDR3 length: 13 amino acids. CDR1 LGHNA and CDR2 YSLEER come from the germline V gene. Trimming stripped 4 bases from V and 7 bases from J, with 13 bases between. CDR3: CASSRVDGDEAFF. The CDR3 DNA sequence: TGCGCCAGCAGCCGGGTGGACGGAGATGAAGCTTTCTTT.

CDR3: CASSWGDNSPLHF. CDR3 DNA sequence: TGTGCCAGCAGCTGGGGAGATAATTCACCCCTCCACTTT. The chain uses TRBV7-2 and TRBJ1-6; D is undetermined. CDR1 and CDR2 (germline): SGHTA, FQGNSA. The CDR3 has 13 residues. Trimming removed 4 bases from V and 5 bases from J, with 6 bases in between.

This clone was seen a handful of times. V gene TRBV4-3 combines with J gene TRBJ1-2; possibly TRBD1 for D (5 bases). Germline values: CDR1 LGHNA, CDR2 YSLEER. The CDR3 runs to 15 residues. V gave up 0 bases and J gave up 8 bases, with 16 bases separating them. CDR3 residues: CASSQDRGTREGYTF. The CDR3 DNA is TGCGCCAGCAGCCAAGATCGTGGGACGCGGGAGGGCTACACCTTC.

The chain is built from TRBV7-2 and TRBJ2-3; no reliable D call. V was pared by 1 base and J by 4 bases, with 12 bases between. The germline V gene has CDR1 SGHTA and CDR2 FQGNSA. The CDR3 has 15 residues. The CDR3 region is CASSLEIARPDTQYF. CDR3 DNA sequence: TGTGCCAGCAGCTTAGAGATCGCAAGGCCAGATACGCAGTATTTT. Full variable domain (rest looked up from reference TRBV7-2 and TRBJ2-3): GAGVSQSPSNKVTEKGKDVELRCDPISGHTALYWYRQSLGQGLEFLIYFQGNSAPDKSGLPSDRFSAERTGGSVSTLTIQRTQQEDSAVYLCASSLEIARPDTQYFGPGTRLTVL.

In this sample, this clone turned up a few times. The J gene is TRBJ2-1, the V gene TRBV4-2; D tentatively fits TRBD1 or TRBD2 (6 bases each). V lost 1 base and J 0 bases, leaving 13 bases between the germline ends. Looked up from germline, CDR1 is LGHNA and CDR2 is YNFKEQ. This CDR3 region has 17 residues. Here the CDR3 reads CASSQGRGDRSYNEQFF. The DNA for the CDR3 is TGTGCCAGCAGCCAAGGAAGGGGGGATCGCTCCTACAATGAGCAGTTCTTC.

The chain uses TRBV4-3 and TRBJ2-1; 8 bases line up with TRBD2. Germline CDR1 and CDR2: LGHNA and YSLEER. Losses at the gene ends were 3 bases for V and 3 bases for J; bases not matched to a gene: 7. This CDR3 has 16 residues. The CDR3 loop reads CASSQTNGGGYNEQFF. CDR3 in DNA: TGCGCCAGCAGCCAGACGAACGGGGGGGGCTACAATGAGCAGTTCTTC.

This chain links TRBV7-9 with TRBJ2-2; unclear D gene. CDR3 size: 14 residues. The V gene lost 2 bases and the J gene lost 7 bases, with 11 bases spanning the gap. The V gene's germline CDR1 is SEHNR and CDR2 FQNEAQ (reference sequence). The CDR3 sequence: CASSLYQGHGELFF. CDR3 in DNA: TGTGCCAGCAGCTTATACCAAGGTCACGGGGAGCTGTTTTTT.